This T cell receptor (beta chain) was captured in a study of CD8+ T cells in alopecia areata. After isolation, RNA underwent reverse transcription to generate cDNA as the sequencing template. Profiled with immunoSEQ multiplex PCR; TCRdb holds only in-frame clones, not every one. The repertoire holds 150,000 or so clones, with under 70% as singletons. The CDR3 totals 15 residues. V shed 4 bases and J shed 8 bases, with 16 bases lying between them. Germline CDR1 SGHDT, CDR2 YYEEEE. Treatment meaning: oral pan-JAK inhibitor, 5-10 mg twice daily. Sequencing used CD4+ T cells sorted from blood, obtained at week 4, from a patient treated with tofacitinib. This receptor was taken from a human donor with alopecia areata. The gene calls are TRBV5-6 and TRBJ1-6; D is unclear. The CDR3 nucleotides read TGTGCCAGCAGCCCCGGACTGTCAAATCATTCACCCCTCCACTTT. It is translated as CASSPGLSNHSPLHF. Combining the CDR3 with reference TRBV5-6 and TRBJ1-6 gives the whole variable domain DAGVTQSPTHLIKTRGQQVTLRCSPKSGHDTVSWYQQALGQGPQFIFQYYEEEERQRGNFPDRFSGHQFPNYSSELNVNALLLGDSALYLCASSPGLSNHSPLHFGNGTRLTVT.